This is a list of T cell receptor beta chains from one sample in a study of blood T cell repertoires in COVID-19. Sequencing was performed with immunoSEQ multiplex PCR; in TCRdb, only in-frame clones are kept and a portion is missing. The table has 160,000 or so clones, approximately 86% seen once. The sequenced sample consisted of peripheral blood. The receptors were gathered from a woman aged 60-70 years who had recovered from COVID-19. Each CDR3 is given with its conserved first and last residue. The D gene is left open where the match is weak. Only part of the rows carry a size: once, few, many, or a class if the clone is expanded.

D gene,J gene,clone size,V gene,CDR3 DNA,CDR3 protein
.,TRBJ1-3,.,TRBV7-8,TGTGCCAGCAGCTTAGCGGAGGGTACGTTTGGAAACACCATATATTTT,CASSLAEGTFGNTIYF
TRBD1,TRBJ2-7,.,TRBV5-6,TGTGCCAGCAGCGAGATCGGACAGGTTGGGTACGAGCAGTACTTC,CASSEIGQVGYEQYF
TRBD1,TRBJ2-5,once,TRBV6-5,TGTGCCAGCAGTTACGGCAGGGGGCGCCAAGAGACCCAGTACTTC,CASSYGRGRQETQYF
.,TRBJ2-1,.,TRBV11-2,TGTGCCAGCAGCTTAGATGCGACTAATGAGCAGTTCTTC,CASSLDATNEQFF
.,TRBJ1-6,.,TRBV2,TGTGCCAGCAGTGATGATCCCACTGGCTATAATTCACCCCTCCACTTT,CASSDDPTGYNSPLHF
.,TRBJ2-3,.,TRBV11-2,TGTGCCAGCAGCTTATCTTTAGCAGATACGCAGTATTTT,CASSLSLADTQYF
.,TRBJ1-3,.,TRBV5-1,TGCGCCAGCAGCTTGGGACAGGCCAGCTCTGGAAACACCATATATTTT,CASSLGQASSGNTIYF
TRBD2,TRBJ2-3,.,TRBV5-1,TGCGCCAGCAGCTTGGAACTAGCGGGGGATACGCAGTATTTT,CASSLELAGDTQYF
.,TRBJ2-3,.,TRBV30,TGTGCCTGGAGTGTCGTAGGGGGGGAGACAGATACGCAGTATTTT,CAWSVVGGETDTQYF
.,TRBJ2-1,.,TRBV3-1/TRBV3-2,TGTGCCAGCAGCCAAGGGACAGAGGGCTACAATGAGCAGTTCTTC,CASSQGTEGYNEQFF
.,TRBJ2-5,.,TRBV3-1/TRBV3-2,TGTGCCAGCAGCCAGAGGAGTGGGGCAGAGACCCAGTACTTC,CASSQRSGAETQYF
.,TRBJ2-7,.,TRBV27,TGTGCCAGCAGAGTGATCCCGGGGATCGGCGAGCAGTACTTC,CASRVIPGIGEQYF
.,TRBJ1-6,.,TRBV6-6,TGTGCCAGCAGTTACTCGACGGGGGGATATAATTCACCCCTCCACTTT,CASSYSTGGYNSPLHF
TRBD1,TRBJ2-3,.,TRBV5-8,TGTGCCAGCAGCTCGAGACAGGGGTACACAGATACGCAGTATTTT,CASSSRQGYTDTQYF
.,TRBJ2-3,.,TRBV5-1,TGCGCCAGCAGATTTGTGCGCGGGGGCCCAGGCACAGATACGCAGTATTTT,CASRFVRGGPGTDTQYF
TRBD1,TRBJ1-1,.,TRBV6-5,TGTGCCAGCAGTTACTCGACAGGGCGGAACACTGAAGCTTTCTTT,CASSYSTGRNTEAFF
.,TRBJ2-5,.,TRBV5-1,TGCGCCAGCAGCTTGCTCAGGAACCAAGAGACCCAGTACTTC,CASSLLRNQETQYF
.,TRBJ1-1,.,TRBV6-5,TGTGCCAGCATCCCGAGGAAGGGGGGGCAAACTGAAGCTTTCTTT,CASIPRKGGQTEAFF
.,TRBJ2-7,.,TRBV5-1,TGCGCCAGCAGCTTGGATGGCAGTCCCGAGCAGTACTTC,CASSLDGSPEQYF
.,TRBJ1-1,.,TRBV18,TGTGCCAGCTCACCAAGTAACTCAGGGGCAATCACTGAAGCTTTCTTT,CASSPSNSGAITEAFF
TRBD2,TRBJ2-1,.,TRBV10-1,TGCGCCAGCAGTGGTAGCGGGGGACCGTTCTTC,CASSGSGGPFF
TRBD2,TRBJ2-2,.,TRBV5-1,TGCGCCAGCAGCGAACCGGGGGGCACCGGGGAGCTGTTTTTT,CASSEPGGTGELFF
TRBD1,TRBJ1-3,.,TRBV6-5,TGTGCCAGCACCCCTGACAGGGCTGGAAACACCATATATTTT,CASTPDRAGNTIYF
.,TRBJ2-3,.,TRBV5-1,TGCGCCAGCAGCTTGGGGGCTAGCCCAGGCACAGATACGCAGTATTTT,CASSLGASPGTDTQYF
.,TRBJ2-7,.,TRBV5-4,TGTGCCAGCACTCGGACCGGGTCACCTGGGGGGTACGAGCAGTACTTC,CASTRTGSPGGYEQYF
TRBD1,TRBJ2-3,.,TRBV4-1,TGCGCCAGCAGCCAAGTACAGGGGGGACCGGATACGCAGTATTTT,CASSQVQGGPDTQYF
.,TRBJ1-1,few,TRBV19,TGTGCCAGTGCTCCGACAGGAGAGAACACTGAAGCTTTCTTT,CASAPTGENTEAFF
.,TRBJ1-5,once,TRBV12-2,TGTGCAAGTCGCTTTTGGAGCTTTTCCGTACAGGGTCAGCCCCAGCATTTT,CASRFWSFSVQGQPQHF